Here is one TCR beta chain with its context. The sample's time point: longitudinal time-point 3. The CDR3 length is 18 residues. V gave up 4 bases and J gave up 1 base; unmatched junction bases: 8. The germline V gene encodes CDR1 SGHRS and CDR2 YFSETQ. One entry per CDR3 protein, called by TCRdb with MiXCR from the 5' RACE reads. The data contain under 100,000 distinct CDR3 sequences, approximately 4.6% of them singletons. These data originate in a study of neurological immune-mediated disorders. The sequence derives from a woman aged 60 to 75 with multiple sclerosis. The chain couples TRBV5-1 to TRBJ2-4; 13 bases line up with TRBD2. What was sequenced was PBMCs. CDR3 residues: CASSPLAGGLLAKNIQYF. The CDR3 bases are TGCGCCAGCAGCCCACTAGCGGGGGGGCTGTTGGCCAAAAACATTCAGTACTTC.